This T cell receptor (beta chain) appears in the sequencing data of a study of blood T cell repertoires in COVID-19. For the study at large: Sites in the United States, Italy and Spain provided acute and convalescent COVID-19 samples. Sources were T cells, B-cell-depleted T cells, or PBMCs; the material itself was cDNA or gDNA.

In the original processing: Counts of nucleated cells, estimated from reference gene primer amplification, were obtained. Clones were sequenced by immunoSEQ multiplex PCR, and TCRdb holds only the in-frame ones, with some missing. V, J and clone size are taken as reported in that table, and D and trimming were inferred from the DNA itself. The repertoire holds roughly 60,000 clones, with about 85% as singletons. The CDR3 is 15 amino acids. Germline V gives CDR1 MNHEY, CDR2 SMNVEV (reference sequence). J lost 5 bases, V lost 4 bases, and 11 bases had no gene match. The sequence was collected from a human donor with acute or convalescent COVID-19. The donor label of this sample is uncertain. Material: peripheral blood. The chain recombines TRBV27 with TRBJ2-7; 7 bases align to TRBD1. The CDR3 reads CASSSPTGIGNEQYF. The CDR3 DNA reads TGTGCCAGCAGTTCCCCGACAGGGATTGGGAACGAGCAGTACTTC.